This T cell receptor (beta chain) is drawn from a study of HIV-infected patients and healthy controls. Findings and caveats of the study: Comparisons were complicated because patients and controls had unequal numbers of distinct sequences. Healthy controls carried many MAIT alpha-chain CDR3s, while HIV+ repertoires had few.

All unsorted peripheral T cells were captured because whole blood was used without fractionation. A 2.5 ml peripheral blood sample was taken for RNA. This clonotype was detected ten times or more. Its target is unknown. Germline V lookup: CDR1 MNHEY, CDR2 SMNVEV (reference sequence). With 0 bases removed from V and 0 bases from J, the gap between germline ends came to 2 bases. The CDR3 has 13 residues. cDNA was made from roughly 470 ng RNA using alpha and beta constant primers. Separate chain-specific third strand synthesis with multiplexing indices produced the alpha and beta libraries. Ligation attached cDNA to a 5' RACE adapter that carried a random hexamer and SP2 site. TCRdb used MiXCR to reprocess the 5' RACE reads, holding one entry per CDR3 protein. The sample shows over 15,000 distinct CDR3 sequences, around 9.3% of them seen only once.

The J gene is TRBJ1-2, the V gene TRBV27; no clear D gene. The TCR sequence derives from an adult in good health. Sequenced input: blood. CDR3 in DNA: TGTGCCAGCAGTTTATCGGCTAACTATGGCTACACCTTC. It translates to CASSLSANYGYTF.